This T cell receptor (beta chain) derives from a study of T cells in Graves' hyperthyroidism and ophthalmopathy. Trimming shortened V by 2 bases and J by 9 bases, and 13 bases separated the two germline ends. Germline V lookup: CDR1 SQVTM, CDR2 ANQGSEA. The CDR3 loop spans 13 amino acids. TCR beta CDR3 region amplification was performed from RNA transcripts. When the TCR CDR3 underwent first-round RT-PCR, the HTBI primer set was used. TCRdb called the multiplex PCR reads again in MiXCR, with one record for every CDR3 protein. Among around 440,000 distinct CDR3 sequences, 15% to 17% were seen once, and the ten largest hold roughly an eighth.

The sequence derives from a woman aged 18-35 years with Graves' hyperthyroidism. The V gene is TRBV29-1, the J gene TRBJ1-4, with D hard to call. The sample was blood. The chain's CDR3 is CSVELPEGQKLFF. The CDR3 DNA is TGCAGCGTTGAACTCCCGGAAGGGCAAAAACTGTTTTTT.